This TCR beta chain was captured in a study of shared T cell receptors in the human thymus. The table came from immunoSEQ multiplex PCR; TCRdb's copy has only in-frame clones and leaves some out. In the table there are about 730,000 clones, 70% to 90% of which are singletons. CDR3 size: 15 residues. Germline values: CDR1 SGHDT, CDR2 YYEEEE. V gave up 4 bases and J gave up 3 bases, with 16 bases separating them. This sample also belongs to another study, concerning human thymus T cells. As that study records: Resections that were taken during corrective heart surgery supplied the thymus tissue. Seemingly biased V and J gene usage marked thymic and blood repertoires. Thymic TCR repertoires of unrelated people reportedly overlapped highly.

Sequences were obtained from thymocytes. The rearrangement uses TRBV5-6 and TRBJ1-1; tentatively, D is TRBD1 (6 bases). The sequence derives from a girl younger than two with a congenital heart defect. CDR3 coding DNA: TGTGCCAGCAGCCCAGAAAGGGGGTGGGACACTGAAGCTTTCTTT. Encoded protein: CASSPERGWDTEAFF.